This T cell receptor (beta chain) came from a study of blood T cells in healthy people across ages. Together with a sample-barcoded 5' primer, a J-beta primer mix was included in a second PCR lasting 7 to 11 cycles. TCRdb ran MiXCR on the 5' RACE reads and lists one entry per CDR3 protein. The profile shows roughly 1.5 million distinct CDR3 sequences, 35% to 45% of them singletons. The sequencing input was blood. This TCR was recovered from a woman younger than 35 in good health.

CDR3 region: CSAPGLGWTEAFF. In nucleotides, the CDR3 is TGCAGTGCTCCGGGGCTTGGATGGACTGAAGCTTTCTTT. The chain joins TRBV20-1 to TRBJ1-1, with a weak D call TRBD1 (5 bases). The CDR3 loop spans 13 amino acids. CDR1 is DFQATT and CDR2 is SNEGSKA in the germline V gene (reference sequence). V lost 5 bases to trimming and J lost 5 bases, with 15 bases between them.